This is a list of T cell receptor beta chains from one sample in a study of cytomegalovirus exposure and HLA in healthy donors. Measured with immunoSEQ multiplex PCR; TCRdb has only the in-frame clones, and not every one. The table records roughly 140,000 clones, 60% to 80% of them present only once. What was sequenced was PBMCs. The source of these receptors is a male donor in good health and CMV-seronegative. The CDR3 runs from the conserved cysteine through the conserved F or W. A D gene is named only where the DNA matches it firmly. Size tells how often a clone was seen (once, few, many) or the class of an expanded clone, and some rows leave it out.

>-|-|TRBV7-9|TRBJ2-3
CASSLARAIRLTDTQYF
TGTGCCAGCAGCTTAGCCAGGGCTATTCGTCTCACAGATACGCAGTATTTT
>-|TRBD1|TRBV6-5|TRBJ2-7
CASSAGQGAGEQYF
TGTGCCAGCAGTGCGGGACAGGGGGCGGGTGAGCAGTACTTC
>-|-|TRBV11-2|TRBJ2-3
CASSPGMPGTDTQYF
TGTGCCAGCAGCCCCGGTATGCCGGGGACAGATACGCAGTATTTT
>once|-|TRBV25-1|TRBJ1-1
CASSTRWGVDGDTEAFF
TGTGCCAGCAGTACCCGGTGGGGCGTGGATGGGGACACTGAAGCTTTCTTT
>-|TRBD1|TRBV30|TRBJ1-2
CAWSVRDRGSYGYTF
TGTGCCTGGAGTGTAAGGGACAGGGGTAGCTATGGCTACACCTTC
>-|TRBD2|TRBV7-6|TRBJ2-1
CASSPAAGDSYNEQFF
TGTGCCAGCAGCCCAGCCGCGGGAGACTCCTACAATGAGCAGTTCTTC
>-|TRBD1|TRBV5-1|TRBJ1-1
CASSPGGASTEAFF
TGCGCCAGCAGCCCAGGGGGCGCGAGCACTGAAGCTTTCTTT
>-|-|TRBV27|TRBJ2-1
CASSPGQIRYNEQFF
TGTGCCAGCAGTCCAGGACAGATTCGCTACAATGAGCAGTTCTTC
>-|TRBD1|TRBV4-3|TRBJ2-7
CASSQGQGAKQYF
TGCGCCAGCAGCCAAGGACAGGGGGCGAAGCAGTACTTC
>-|-|TRBV6-5|TRBJ2-5
CASTLQAQETQYF
TGTGCCAGCACCCTACAGGCCCAAGAGACCCAGTACTTC
>-|TRBD2|TRBV2|TRBJ2-3
CASQSSGVGDTQYF
TGTGCCAGCCAGTCTAGCGGGGTTGGAGATACGCAGTATTTT
>-|-|TRBV7-2|TRBJ1-5
CASSLLNQPQHF
TGTGCCAGCAGCTTACTAAATCAGCCCCAGCATTTT
>-|-|TRBV7-2|TRBJ1-3
CASSLAGRYSGNTIYF
TGTGCCAGCAGCTTAGCGGGCAGATACTCTGGAAACACCATATATTTT
>-|TRBD1|TRBV10-3|TRBJ2-2
CAISARTGVGTGELFF
TGTGCCATCAGTGCCAGGACAGGGGTTGGCACCGGGGAGCTGTTTTTT
>-|-|TRBV5-6|TRBJ2-7
CATGVGGLYEQYF
TGTGCCACCGGTGTCGGGGGTCTCTACGAGCAGTACTTC
>-|-|TRBV2|TRBJ2-7
CASSFSSYEQYF
TGTGCCAGCAGTTTCAGCTCCTACGAGCAGTACTTC
>-|-|TRBV5-1|TRBJ2-3
CASSLGATRDTQYF
TGCGCCAGCAGCTTGGGGGCTACAAGAGATACGCAGTATTTT
>-|-|TRBV5-4|TRBJ2-7
CASSSTDSPYEQYF
TGTGCCAGCAGCTCGACGGACAGCCCCTACGAGCAGTACTTC
>-|TRBD2|TRBV5-4|TRBJ2-7
CASSGSGTLASYEQYF
TGTGCCAGCAGCGGGAGCGGGACGCTGGCCTCCTACGAGCAGTACTTC
>-|TRBD2|TRBV25-1|TRBJ2-1
CASSEYSSGIRDEQFF
TGTGCCAGCAGTGAATACTCTAGCGGGATAAGGGATGAGCAGTTCTTC
>-|-|TRBV6-6|TRBJ1-2
CASSYSQTNYGYTF
TGTGCCAGCAGTTACTCTCAGACTAACTATGGCTACACCTTC
>-|TRBD2|TRBV4-2|TRBJ2-1
CASSQGSGSYEQFF
TGTGCCAGCAGCCAAGGCAGCGGGAGCTATGAGCAGTTCTTC
>-|-|TRBV11-3|TRBJ2-2
CASSLSANRRELFF
TGTGCCAGCAGCTTGAGTGCGAACCGCCGGGAGCTGTTTTTT
>-|TRBD1|TRBV6-1|TRBJ1-4
CASRPLQGTNEKLFF
TGTGCCAGCAGACCACTACAGGGGACTAATGAAAAACTGTTTTTT
>-|-|TRBV6-5|TRBJ2-7
CASSNPRPPYEQYF
TGTGCCAGCAGCAACCCTAGGCCCCCCTACGAGCAGTACTTC
>-|TRBD1|TRBV7-9|TRBJ1-2
CASSYAGTGGRNGYTF
TGTGCCAGCAGCTATGCCGGGACAGGGGGTAGGAATGGCTACACCTTC
>-|TRBD2|TRBV7-3|TRBJ2-2
CASSHNIAGGPGGELFF
TGTGCCAGCAGCCACAACATAGCGGGAGGGCCCGGCGGGGAGCTGTTTTTT
>once|TRBD1|TRBV19|TRBJ2-2
CASSIMSGGHTGELFF
TGTGCCAGTAGTATCATGTCAGGGGGTCACACCGGGGAGCTGTTTTTT
>-|-|TRBV11-2|TRBJ2-7
CASSTRQASLYEQYF
TGTGCCAGCAGCACCCGACAGGCTTCACTATACGAGCAGTACTTC
>-|TRBD2|TRBV4-1|TRBJ2-1
CASSQFWTSGITYNEQFF
TGCGCCAGCAGCCAATTTTGGACTAGCGGTATAACCTACAATGAGCAGTTCTTC
>few|-|TRBV11-1|TRBJ1-1
CASSSQEQAEAFF
TGTGCCAGCAGCTCACAGGAGCAGGCTGAAGCTTTCTTT
>-|TRBD1|TRBV27|TRBJ1-5
CASSPGTAYSNQPQHF
TGTGCCAGCAGTCCCGGGACAGCTTATAGCAATCAGCCCCAGCATTTT
>-|TRBD1|TRBV6-5|TRBJ1-5
CASSRLGQGGQPQHF
TGTGCCAGCAGCAGATTAGGACAGGGTGGTCAGCCCCAGCATTTT